These T cell receptor beta chains were read from a single sample in a study of T cells in Graves' hyperthyroidism and ophthalmopathy. TCRdb redid the calling of the multiplex PCR reads with MiXCR, one entry per CDR3 protein. In the table there are 200,000 to 250,000 distinct CDR3 sequences, around 19% of which are singletons. The sequenced material came from blood. The receptor source for this set is a man in his forties or fifties with Graves' hyperthyroidism. Both conserved end residues are part of each CDR3. D genes are given only for firm matches. Only some rows state a clone size, as once, few, many or a class for expanded clones.

J	V	size	D	CDR3	DNA
TRBJ1-6	TRBV4-3	.	.	CASSQDDERSYNSPLHF	TGCGCCAGCAGCCAAGATGATGAGCGCTCCTATAATTCACCCCTCCACTTT
TRBJ2-4	TRBV6-2/TRBV6-3	.	TRBD1	CASSRPTIGQGGNIQYF	TGTGCCAGCAGTCGACCTACTATCGGACAGGGGGGAAACATTCAGTACTTC
TRBJ1-2	TRBV28	many	.	CASSLSHYGYTF	TGTGCCAGCAGTTTAAGCCACTATGGCTACACCTTC
TRBJ2-1	TRBV7-8	.	TRBD1	CASSSQTGTGVNEQFF	TGTGCCAGCAGCTCTCAAACCGGGACAGGGGTGAATGAGCAGTTCTTC
TRBJ2-2	TRBV7-2	.	.	CASSPQSSDGELFF	TGTGCCAGCAGCCCGCAAAGCTCCGACGGGGAGCTGTTTTTT
TRBJ1-5	TRBV6-6	many	.	CASSYDGGRNQPQHF	TGTGCCAGCAGTTACGATGGGGGCCGTAATCAGCCCCAGCATTTT
TRBJ1-1	TRBV19	many	.	CASSPQGGTEAFF	TGTGCCAGCTCACCGCAGGGAGGCACTGAAGCTTTCTTT
TRBJ2-1	TRBV28	.	.	CASTEGGSGALGYNEQFF	TGTGCCAGCACCGAAGGGGGGAGCGGGGCTTTGGGCTACAATGAGCAGTTCTTC
TRBJ1-1	TRBV27	many	.	CASSFTAGRATEAFF	TGTGCCAGCAGTTTTACCGCGGGCAGGGCCACTGAAGCTTTCTTT
TRBJ2-5	TRBV7-6	many	TRBD2	CASSSRSGGAAETQYF	TGTGCCAGCAGCTCGAGGAGCGGGGGGGCCGCAGAGACCCAGTACTTC
TRBJ2-1	TRBV6-1	many	TRBD2	CASRPGLAGGSSYNEQFF	TGTGCCAGCAGACCCGGACTAGCGGGGGGGAGCTCCTACAATGAGCAGTTCTTC
TRBJ2-7	TRBV11-2	many	.	CASSWGDSFYEQYF	TGTGCCAGCAGCTGGGGGGACAGCTTTTACGAGCAGTACTTC
TRBJ2-2	TRBV4-2	.	TRBD2	CASSRSGGENTGELFF	TGTGCCAGCAGCCGTAGCGGGGGGGAAAACACCGGGGAGCTGTTTTTT
TRBJ2-1	TRBV28	few	.	CASSLAEERTYNEQFF	TGTGCCAGCAGTTTAGCTGAGGAGCGAACCTACAATGAGCAGTTCTTC
TRBJ1-4	TRBV7-2	once	.	CASRLATNEKLFF	TGTGCCAGCAGGTTGGCAACTAATGAAAAACTGTTTTTT
TRBJ2-2	TRBV9	.	TRBD2	CASSQGLAGGSVGELFF	TGTGCCAGCAGCCAGGGACTAGCGGGGGGATCGGTCGGGGAGCTGTTTTTT
TRBJ1-3	TRBV7-2	.	.	CASSLLATAANSGNTIYF	TGTGCCAGCAGCTTACTGGCTACAGCCGCCAACTCTGGAAACACCATATATTTT
TRBJ2-5	TRBV6-1	many	TRBD1	CASGGDRGEETQYF	TGTGCCAGTGGGGGGGACAGGGGTGAGGAGACCCAGTACTTC
TRBJ1-4	TRBV14	many	.	CASSQGSGQIWEKLFF	TGTGCCAGCAGCCAAGGCTCGGGCCAGATTTGGGAAAAACTGTTTTTT
TRBJ2-4	TRBV30	many	TRBD2	CAWTAGGGNIQYF	TGTGCCTGGACCGCGGGGGGCGGGAACATTCAGTACTTC
TRBJ1-6	TRBV15	few	TRBD1	CATSRRTGSVSYNSPLHF	TGTGCCACCAGCAGGAGGACAGGATCGGTCTCCTATAATTCACCCCTCCACTTT
TRBJ1-3	TRBV12-3/TRBV12-4	many	.	CASSFQGIGSGNTIYF	TGTGCCAGCAGTTTTCAGGGGATCGGCTCTGGAAACACCATATATTTT
TRBJ1-4	TRBV5-5	.	TRBD1	CASSLEGQNNEKLFF	TGTGCCAGCAGCTTGGAGGGACAGAATAATGAAAAACTGTTTTTT
TRBJ2-2	TRBV7-2	many	TRBD1	CASSGQGAGELFF	TGTGCCAGCAGCGGACAGGGGGCCGGGGAGCTGTTTTTT
TRBJ2-7	TRBV5-1	many	TRBD1	CASSYRDRTYEQYF	TGCGCCAGCAGCTACCGGGACAGGACCTACGAGCAGTACTTC
TRBJ1-1	TRBV7-6	many	.	CASSAGREDTEAFF	TGTGCCAGCAGCGCAGGGAGGGAGGACACTGAAGCTTTCTTT
TRBJ1-5	TRBV12-3/TRBV12-4	few	TRBD1	CASSAGTASNQPQHF	TGTGCCAGCAGTGCCGGGACAGCGAGCAATCAGCCCCAGCATTTT
TRBJ2-1	TRBV7-2	many	TRBD1	CASSKLSGTGGNEQFF	TGTGCCAGCAGCAAACTGTCCGGGACAGGGGGAAATGAGCAGTTCTTC
TRBJ1-1	TRBV10-3	many	TRBD1	CATVYSRQGITEAFF	TGTGCCACGGTCTACAGCCGACAGGGAATAACTGAAGCTTTCTTT
TRBJ2-1	TRBV5-1	many	TRBD2	CASSLLSGVLQFF	TGCGCCAGCAGCTTGCTTAGCGGGGTTTTGCAGTTCTTC
TRBJ2-5	TRBV20-1	many	TRBD2	CSARPPGGLAGSETQYF	TGCAGTGCTAGACCCCCCGGGGGACTAGCGGGGTCAGAGACCCAGTACTTC
TRBJ2-5	TRBV6-1	many	.	CASSEALGSRETQYF	TGTGCCAGCAGTGAAGCGCTGGGCAGCCGAGAGACCCAGTACTTC
TRBJ1-1	TRBV28	many	.	CASSPGGRNLEAFF	TGTGCCAGCAGCCCCGGGGGCAGAAACCTTGAAGCTTTCTTT
TRBJ2-1	TRBV5-5	once	.	CASSSGTLNYNEQFF	TGTGCCAGCAGTTCCGGGACCCTTAATTACAATGAGCAGTTCTTC
TRBJ2-5	TRBV6-4	.	TRBD2	CASSDSTVGGVCQETQYF	TGTGCCAGCAGTGACTCAACGGTCGGGGGGGTATGCCAAGAGACCCAGTACTTC
TRBJ2-4	TRBV12-5	.	.	CASGPALAKNIQYF	TGTGCTAGTGGCCCCGCCCTAGCCAAAAACATTCAGTACTTC
TRBJ1-1	TRBV7-9	many	.	CASSLGSGSAEAFF	TGTGCCAGCAGCTTAGGCTCAGGTAGCGCTGAAGCTTTCTTT
TRBJ1-5	TRBV4-1	few	TRBD1	CASTPVPGTGVQPQHF	TGCGCCAGCACCCCAGTACCCGGGACAGGGGTTCAGCCCCAGCATTTT
TRBJ2-7	TRBV7-8	many	.	CASSLKGKAAHEQYF	TGTGCCAGCAGCTTAAAAGGGAAAGCTGCCCACGAGCAGTACTTC
TRBJ2-5	TRBV3-1	many	.	CASSQGVTETQYF	TGTGCCAGCAGCCAGGGGGTAACAGAGACCCAGTACTTC
TRBJ2-5	TRBV6-2/TRBV6-3	.	TRBD2	CASTMAPRRGGRETQYF	TGTGCCAGCACTATGGCCCCCCGGCGGGGGGGAAGAGAGACCCAGTACTTC
TRBJ2-7	TRBV5-6	.	.	CASSARDTYSYEQYF	TGTGCCAGCAGCGCCCGGGACACATACTCCTACGAGCAGTACTTC
TRBJ2-2	TRBV11-2	many	.	CASSPMRAAVFTGELFF	TGTGCCAGCAGCCCTATGCGGGCAGCGGTGTTCACCGGGGAGCTGTTTTTT
TRBJ2-5	TRBV7-2	.	.	CASSEQETVTQYF	TGTGCCAGCAGCGAACAGGAAACGGTGACCCAGTACTTC
TRBJ1-2	TRBV19	.	TRBD1	CASSTTDRSYGYTF	TGTGCCAGTAGTACGACGGACAGGTCCTATGGCTACACCTTC
TRBJ2-3	TRBV28	few	.	CASISHGGGTDTQYF	TGTGCCAGCATTTCCCATGGGGGAGGCACAGATACGCAGTATTTT
TRBJ2-5	TRBV28	.	.	CASSLGQNQPETQYF	TGTGCCAGCAGTTTGGGTCAGAACCAACCGGAGACCCAGTACTTC
TRBJ2-7	TRBV7-8	.	TRBD1	CASSLVRGSNEQYF	TGTGCCAGCAGCTTAGTCAGGGGGTCCAACGAGCAGTACTTC
TRBJ1-1	TRBV6-1	many	.	CASNPFRAMNTEAFF	TGTGCCAGCAACCCTTTTAGAGCTATGAACACTGAAGCTTTCTTT
TRBJ1-5	TRBV30	many	.	CAWSVTGLNQPQHF	TGTGCCTGGAGTGTAACCGGGCTAAATCAGCCCCAGCATTTT
TRBJ2-5	TRBV7-3	few	TRBD2	CASSLVGTSGKETQYF	TGTGCCAGCAGCTTAGTCGGGACTAGCGGGAAAGAGACCCAGTACTTC
TRBJ2-2	TRBV5-6	few	TRBD1	CASSRQGVGELFF	TGTGCCAGCAGCAGACAGGGAGTTGGGGAGCTGTTTTTT
TRBJ1-2	TRBV3-1	many	.	CASSQPQTALGGYTF	TGTGCCAGCAGCCAACCCCAGACAGCCTTAGGTGGCTACACCTTC
TRBJ1-5	TRBV20-1	.	.	CSARDLARTSYSNQPQHF	TGCAGTGCTAGAGATTTGGCACGGACTTCGTATAGCAATCAGCCCCAGCATTTT
TRBJ2-4	TRBV19	.	.	CASSPGGITKNIQYF	TGTGCCAGTAGTCCAGGGGGGATAACCAAAAACATTCAGTACTTC
TRBJ1-5	TRBV7-8	many	.	CASSLSRFSNQPQHF	TGTGCCAGCAGCCTTTCTAGGTTTAGCAATCAGCCCCAGCATTTT
TRBJ1-2	TRBV7-2	many	.	CASSTARGTPYGYTF	TGTGCCAGCAGTACCGCCAGGGGCACCCCTTATGGCTACACCTTC